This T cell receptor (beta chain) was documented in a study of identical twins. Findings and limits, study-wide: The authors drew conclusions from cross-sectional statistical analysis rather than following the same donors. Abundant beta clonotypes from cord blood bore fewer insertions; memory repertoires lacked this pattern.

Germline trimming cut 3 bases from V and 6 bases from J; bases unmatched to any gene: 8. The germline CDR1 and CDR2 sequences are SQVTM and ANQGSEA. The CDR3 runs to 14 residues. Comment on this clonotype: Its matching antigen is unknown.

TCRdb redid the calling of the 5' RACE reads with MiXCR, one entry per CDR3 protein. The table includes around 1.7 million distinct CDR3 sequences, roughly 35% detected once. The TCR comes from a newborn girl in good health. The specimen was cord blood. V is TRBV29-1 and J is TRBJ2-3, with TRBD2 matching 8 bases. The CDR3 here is CSVDSGGAGDTQYF. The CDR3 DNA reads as TGCAGCGTTGACTCCGGGGGGGCAGGGGATACGCAGTATTTT.